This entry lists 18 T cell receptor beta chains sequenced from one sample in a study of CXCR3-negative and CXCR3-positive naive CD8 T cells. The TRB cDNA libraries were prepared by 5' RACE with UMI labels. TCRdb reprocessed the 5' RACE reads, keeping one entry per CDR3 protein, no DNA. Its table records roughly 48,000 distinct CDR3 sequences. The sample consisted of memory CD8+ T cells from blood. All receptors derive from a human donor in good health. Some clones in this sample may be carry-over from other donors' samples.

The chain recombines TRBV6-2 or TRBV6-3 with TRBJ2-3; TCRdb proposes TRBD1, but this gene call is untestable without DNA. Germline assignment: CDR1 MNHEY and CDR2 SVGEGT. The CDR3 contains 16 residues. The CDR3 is CASSFSPGQVTDTQYF.

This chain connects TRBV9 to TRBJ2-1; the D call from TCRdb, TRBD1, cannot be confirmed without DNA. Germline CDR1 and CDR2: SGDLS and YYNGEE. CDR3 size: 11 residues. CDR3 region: CASSDSGGAVF.

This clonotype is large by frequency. This CDR3 is CSAASGGGFNEQFF. The V and J genes are TRBV20-1 and TRBJ2-1; TCRdb outputs TRBD2, but without DNA this stays unchecked. Germline V gene data show CDR1 as DFQATT and CDR2 as SNEGSKA (reference sequence). The CDR3 loop spans 14 amino acids.

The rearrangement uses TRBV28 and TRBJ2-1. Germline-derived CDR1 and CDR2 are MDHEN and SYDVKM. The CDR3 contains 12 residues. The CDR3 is CASSSRYNEQFF.

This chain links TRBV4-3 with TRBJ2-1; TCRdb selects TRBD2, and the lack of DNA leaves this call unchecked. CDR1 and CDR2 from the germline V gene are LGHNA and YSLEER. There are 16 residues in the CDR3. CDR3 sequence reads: CASSMTSGERNNEQFF.

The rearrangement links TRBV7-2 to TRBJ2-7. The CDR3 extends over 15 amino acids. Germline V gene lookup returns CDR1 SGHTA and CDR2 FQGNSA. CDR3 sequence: CASSFFGDELLEQYF.

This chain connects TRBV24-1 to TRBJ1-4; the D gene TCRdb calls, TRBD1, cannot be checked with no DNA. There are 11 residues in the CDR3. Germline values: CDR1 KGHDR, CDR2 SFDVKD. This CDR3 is CAVGAGEKLFF.

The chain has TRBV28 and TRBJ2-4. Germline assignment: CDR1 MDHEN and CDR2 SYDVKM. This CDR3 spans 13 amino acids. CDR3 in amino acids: CASLSVAKNIQYF.

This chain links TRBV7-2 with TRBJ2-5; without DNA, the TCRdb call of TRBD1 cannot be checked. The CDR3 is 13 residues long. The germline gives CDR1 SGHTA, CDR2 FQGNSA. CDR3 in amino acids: CASREQGTETQYF.

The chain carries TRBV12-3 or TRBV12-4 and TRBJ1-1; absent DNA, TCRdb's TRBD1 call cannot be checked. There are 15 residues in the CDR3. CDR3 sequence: CASSFWLQGRTEAFF.

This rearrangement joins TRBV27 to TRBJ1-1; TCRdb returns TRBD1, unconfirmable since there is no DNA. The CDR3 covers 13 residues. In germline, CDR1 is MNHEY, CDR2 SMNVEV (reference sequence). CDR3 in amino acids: CASSLVPETEAFF.

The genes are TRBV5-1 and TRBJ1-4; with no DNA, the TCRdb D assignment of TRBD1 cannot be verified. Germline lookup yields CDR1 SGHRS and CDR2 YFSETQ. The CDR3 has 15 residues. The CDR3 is CASSLDPLGSEKLFF. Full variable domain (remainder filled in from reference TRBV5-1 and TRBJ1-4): KAGVTQTPRYLIKTRGQQVTLSCSPISGHRSVSWYQQTPGQGLQFLFEYFSETQRNKGNFPGRFSGRQFSNSRSEMNVSTLELGDSALYLCASSLDPLGSEKLFFGSGTQLSVL.

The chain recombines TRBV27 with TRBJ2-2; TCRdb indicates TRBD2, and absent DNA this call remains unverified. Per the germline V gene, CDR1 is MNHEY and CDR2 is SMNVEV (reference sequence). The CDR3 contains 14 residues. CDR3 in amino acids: CASTMGGKVGELFF.

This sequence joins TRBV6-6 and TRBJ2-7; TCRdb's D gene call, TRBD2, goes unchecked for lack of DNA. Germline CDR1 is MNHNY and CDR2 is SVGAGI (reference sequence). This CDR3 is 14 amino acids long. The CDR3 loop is CASSPRTSLGEQYF.

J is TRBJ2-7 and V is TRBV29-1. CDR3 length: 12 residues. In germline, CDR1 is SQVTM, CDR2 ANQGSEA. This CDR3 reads CSVGIKDHEQYF.

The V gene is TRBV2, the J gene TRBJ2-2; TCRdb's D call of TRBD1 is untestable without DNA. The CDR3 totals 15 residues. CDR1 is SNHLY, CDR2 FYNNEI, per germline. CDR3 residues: CASRSRDRATGELFF.

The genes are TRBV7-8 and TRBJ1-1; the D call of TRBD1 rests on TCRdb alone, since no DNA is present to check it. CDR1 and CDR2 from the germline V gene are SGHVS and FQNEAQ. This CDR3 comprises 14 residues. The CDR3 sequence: CASGPDRVNTEAFF. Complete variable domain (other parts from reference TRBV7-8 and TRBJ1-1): GAGVSQSPRYKVAKRGQDVALRCDPISGHVSLFWYQQALGQGPEFLTYFQNEAQLDKSGLPSDRFFAERPEGSVSTLKIQRTQQEDSAVYLCASGPDRVNTEAFFGQGTRLTVV.

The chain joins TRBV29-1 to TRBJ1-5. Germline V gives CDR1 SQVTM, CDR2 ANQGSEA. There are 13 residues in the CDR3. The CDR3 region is CSVITGTNQPQHF. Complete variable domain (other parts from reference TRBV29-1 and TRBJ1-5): SAVISQKPSRDICQRGTSLTIQCQVDSQVTMMFWYRQQPGQSLTLIATANQGSEATYESGFVIDKFPISRPNLTFSTLTVSNMSPEDSSIYLCSVITGTNQPQHFGDGTRLSIL.